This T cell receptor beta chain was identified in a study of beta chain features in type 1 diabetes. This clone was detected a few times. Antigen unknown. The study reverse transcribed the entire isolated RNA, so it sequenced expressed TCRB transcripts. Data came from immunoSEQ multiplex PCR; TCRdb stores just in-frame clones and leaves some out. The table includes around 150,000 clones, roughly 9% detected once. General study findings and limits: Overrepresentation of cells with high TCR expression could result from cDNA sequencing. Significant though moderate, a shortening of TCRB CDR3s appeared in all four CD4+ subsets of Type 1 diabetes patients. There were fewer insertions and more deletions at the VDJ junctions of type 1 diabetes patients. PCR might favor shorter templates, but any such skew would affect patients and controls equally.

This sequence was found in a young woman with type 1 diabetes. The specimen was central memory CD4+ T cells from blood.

This CDR3 reads CASSLRVGTGNTQYF. The CDR3 region has the DNA TGCGCCAGCAGCTTGAGGGTCGGGACAGGGAATACGCAGTATTTT. The chain combines TRBV5-1 with TRBJ2-3, with 9 nucleotides matching TRBD1. The CDR3 is 15 residues long. CDR1 is SGHRS and CDR2 is YFSETQ in the germline V gene. J gave up 7 bases and V 1 base, and 7 bases lay outside the gene matches.